This TCR beta chain came from a study of control samples from healthy donors and cancer patients. The V end lost 4 bases, the J end lost 2 bases, and 6 bases lay between the germline ends. The CDR3 spans 13 residues. Measured with immunoSEQ multiplex PCR; TCRdb has only the in-frame clones, and not every one. The top ten clones hold over 4% of a sample with roughly 150,000 clones, about 89% of them seen once. Input material: blood. The receptor was derived from a man in his thirties or forties in good health. The chain couples TRBV23-1 to TRBJ1-3; no firm D call. TRBV23-1 is designated an ORF whose function remains uncertain. The CDR3 coding sequence is TGCGCCAGCAGTCTCCGTCCTGGAAACACCATATATTTT. It is translated as CASSLRPGNTIYF.